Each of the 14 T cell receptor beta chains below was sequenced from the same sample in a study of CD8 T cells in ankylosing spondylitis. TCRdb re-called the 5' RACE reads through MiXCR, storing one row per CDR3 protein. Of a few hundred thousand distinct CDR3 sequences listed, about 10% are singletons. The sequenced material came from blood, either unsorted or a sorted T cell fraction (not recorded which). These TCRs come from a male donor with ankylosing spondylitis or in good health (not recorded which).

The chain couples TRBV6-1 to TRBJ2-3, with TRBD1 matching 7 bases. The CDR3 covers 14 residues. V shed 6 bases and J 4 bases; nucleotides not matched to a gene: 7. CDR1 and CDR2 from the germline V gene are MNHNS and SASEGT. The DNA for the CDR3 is TGTGCCAGCAGAAGGGGACAGCTAGCAGATACGCAGTATTTT. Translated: CASRRGQLADTQYF.

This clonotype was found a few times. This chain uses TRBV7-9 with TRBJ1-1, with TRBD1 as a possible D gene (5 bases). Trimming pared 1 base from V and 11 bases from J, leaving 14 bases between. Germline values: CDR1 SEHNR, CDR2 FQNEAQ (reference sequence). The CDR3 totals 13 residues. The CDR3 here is CASSLDRYEVAFF. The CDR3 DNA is TGTGCCAGCAGCTTAGACAGGTACGAGGTCGCTTTCTTT.

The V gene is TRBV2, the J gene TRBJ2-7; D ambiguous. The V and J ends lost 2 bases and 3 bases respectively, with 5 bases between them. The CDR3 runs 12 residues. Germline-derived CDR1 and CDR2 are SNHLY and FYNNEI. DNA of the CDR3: TGTGCCAGCAGTGAATGGGGCTACGAGCAGTACTTC. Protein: CASSEWGYEQYF.

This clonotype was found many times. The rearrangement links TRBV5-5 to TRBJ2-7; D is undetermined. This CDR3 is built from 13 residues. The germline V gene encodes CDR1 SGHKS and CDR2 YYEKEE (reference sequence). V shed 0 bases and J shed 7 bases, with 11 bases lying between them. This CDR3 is CASSLAQVSEQYF. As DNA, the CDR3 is TGTGCCAGCAGCTTGGCCCAGGTATCAGAGCAGTACTTC.

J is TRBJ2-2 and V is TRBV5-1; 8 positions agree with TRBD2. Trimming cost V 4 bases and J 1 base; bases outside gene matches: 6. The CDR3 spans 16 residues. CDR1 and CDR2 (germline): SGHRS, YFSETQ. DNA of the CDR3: TGCGCCAGCAGCCCCATAGCGGGGATGAACACCGGGGAGCTGTTTTTT. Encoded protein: CASSPIAGMNTGELFF.

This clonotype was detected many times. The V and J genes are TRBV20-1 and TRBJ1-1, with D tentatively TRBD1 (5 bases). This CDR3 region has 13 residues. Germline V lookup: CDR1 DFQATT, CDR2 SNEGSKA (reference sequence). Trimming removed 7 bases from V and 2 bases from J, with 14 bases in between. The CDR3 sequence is CSGREDINTEAFF. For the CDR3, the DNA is TGCAGTGGCAGAGAGGACATTAACACTGAAGCTTTCTTT.

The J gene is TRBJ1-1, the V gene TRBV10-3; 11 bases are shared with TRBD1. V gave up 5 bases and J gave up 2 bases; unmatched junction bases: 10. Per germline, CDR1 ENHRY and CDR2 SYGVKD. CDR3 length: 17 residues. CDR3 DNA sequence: TGTGCCATCAGTAAAACCTGGACAGGGGGCCACAACACTGAAGCTTTCTTT. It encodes CAISKTWTGGHNTEAFF.

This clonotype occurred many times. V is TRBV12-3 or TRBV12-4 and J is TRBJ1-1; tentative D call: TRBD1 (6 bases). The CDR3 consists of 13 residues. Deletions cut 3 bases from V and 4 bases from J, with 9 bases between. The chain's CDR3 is CASSFTGITEAFF. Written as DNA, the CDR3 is TGTGCCAGCAGTTTCACAGGGATCACTGAAGCTTTCTTT.

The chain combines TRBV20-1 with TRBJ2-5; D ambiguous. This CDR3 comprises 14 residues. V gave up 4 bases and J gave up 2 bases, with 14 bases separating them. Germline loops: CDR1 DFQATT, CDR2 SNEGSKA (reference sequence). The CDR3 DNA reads TGCAGTGCTATCTCAAGCTTAGGACAAGAGACCCAGTACTTC. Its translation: CSAISSLGQETQYF.

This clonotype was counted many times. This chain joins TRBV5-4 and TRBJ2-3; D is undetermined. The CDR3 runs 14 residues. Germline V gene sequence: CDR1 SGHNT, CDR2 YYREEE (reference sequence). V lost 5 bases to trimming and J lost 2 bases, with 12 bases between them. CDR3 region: CASRSNYNTDTQYF. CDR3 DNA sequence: TGTGCCAGCAGATCTAACTACAACACAGATACGCAGTATTTT. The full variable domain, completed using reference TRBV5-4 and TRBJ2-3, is ETGVTQSPTHLIKTRGQQVTLRCSSQSGHNTVSWYQQALGQGPQFIFQYYREEENGRGNFPPRFSGLQFPNYSSELNVNALELDDSALYLCASRSNYNTDTQYFGPGTRLTVL.

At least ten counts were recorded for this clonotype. The CDR3 region is CASTNDGTEKLFF. CDR3 sequence (DNA): TGTGCCAGCACCAACGACGGGACGGAAAAACTGTTTTTT. The chain carries TRBV6-2 or TRBV6-3 and TRBJ1-4; the D gene is possibly TRBD1 (5 bases). CDR3 size: 13 residues. Trimming left V 7 bases short and J 8 bases short, with 14 bases between. CDR1 and CDR2 (germline): MNHEY, SVGEGT.

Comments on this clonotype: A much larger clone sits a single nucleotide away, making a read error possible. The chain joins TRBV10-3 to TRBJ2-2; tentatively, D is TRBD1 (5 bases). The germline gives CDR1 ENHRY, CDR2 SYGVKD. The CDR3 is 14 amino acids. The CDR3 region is CAIKEGVGTRELFF. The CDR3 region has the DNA TGTGCCATCAAGGAAGGGGTTGGCACCAGGGAGCTGTTTTTT.

This chain's CDR3 is CASRLGLAGAGYTF. In nucleotides, the CDR3 is TGTGCCAGCAGACTGGGGCTAGCGGGAGCTGGCTACACCTTC. The rearrangement joins TRBV28 to TRBJ1-2; the D gene is possibly TRBD1 (5 bases). Trimming shortened V by 6 bases and J by 7 bases, and 18 bases separated the two germline ends. This CDR3 is built from 14 residues. Germline V gives CDR1 MDHEN, CDR2 SYDVKM.

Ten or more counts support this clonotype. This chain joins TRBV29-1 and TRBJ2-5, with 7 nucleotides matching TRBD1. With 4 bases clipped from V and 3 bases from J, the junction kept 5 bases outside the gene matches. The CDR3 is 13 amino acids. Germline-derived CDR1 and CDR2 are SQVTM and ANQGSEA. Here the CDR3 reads CSVAVGTEETQYF. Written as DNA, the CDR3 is TGCAGCGTTGCAGTTGGGACAGAAGAGACCCAGTACTTC.